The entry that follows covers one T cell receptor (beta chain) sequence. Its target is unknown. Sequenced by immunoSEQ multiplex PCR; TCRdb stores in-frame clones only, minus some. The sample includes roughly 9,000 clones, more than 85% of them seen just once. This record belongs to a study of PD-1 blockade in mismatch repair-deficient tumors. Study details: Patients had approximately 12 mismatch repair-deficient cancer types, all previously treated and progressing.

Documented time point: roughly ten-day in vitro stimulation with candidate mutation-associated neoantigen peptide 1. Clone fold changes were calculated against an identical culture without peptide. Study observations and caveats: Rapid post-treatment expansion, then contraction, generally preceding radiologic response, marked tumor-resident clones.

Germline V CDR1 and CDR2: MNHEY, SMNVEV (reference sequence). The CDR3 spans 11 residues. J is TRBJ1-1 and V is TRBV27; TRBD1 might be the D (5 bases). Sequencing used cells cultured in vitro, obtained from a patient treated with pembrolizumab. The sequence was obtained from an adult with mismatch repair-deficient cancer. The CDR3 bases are TGTGTAACGGGGCTGTACGCTGAAGCTTTCTTT. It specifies CVTGLYAEAFF.